The 25 T cell receptor beta chains given below trace back to one sample, sequenced in a study of human T cells and chemical hapten exposure. TCRdb called the RACE reads again in MiXCR, with one record for every CDR3 protein. The sample contains 80,000 to 100,000 distinct CDR3 sequences, roughly 9.1% of which appear only once. Time point in this sample: pre-sensitization, week 0. Treatment in this sample: therapeutic diphenylcyclopropenone sensitization with weekly scalp DPC. The sample consisted of whole blood, taken in connection with sensitization to the hapten diphenylcyclopropenone (DPC). The receptors were sampled from a woman in her thirties or forties with alopecia areata. Some clones in this sample may be carry-over from other donors' samples.

The chain is built from TRBV5-1 and TRBJ2-7; the D gene is possibly TRBD2 (6 bases). The CDR3 covers 14 residues. Trimming removed 0 bases at V and 2 bases at J, with 9 bases between. Germline assignment: CDR1 SGHRS and CDR2 YFSETQ. The CDR3 coding sequence is TGCGCCAGCAGCTTGGAATGGGGGGCCTACGAGCAGTACTTC. Its translation: CASSLEWGAYEQYF.

Only a few counts were recorded for this clonotype. The rearrangement uses TRBV7-9 and TRBJ2-7; D ambiguous. V was pared by 5 bases and J by 6 bases, with 8 bases between. Germline V gene data show CDR1 as SEHNR and CDR2 as FQNEAQ (reference sequence). The CDR3 runs 11 residues. In DNA form, the CDR3 reads TGTGCCAGCAGCCTGACTTTCGAGCAGTACTTC. It encodes CASSLTFEQYF. Full variable domain (remainder filled in from reference TRBV7-9 and TRBJ2-7): DTGVSQNPRHKITKRGQNVTFRCDPISEHNRLYWYRQTLGQGPEFLTYFQNEAQLEKSRLLSDRFSAERPKGSFSTLEIQRTEQGDSAMYLCASSLTFEQYFGPGTRLTVT.

The table lists this clonotype with many counts. The chain carries TRBV12-3 or TRBV12-4 and TRBJ1-2; possible D gene TRBD1, 5 bases. The CDR3 is 14 residues long. V lost 5 bases and J 4 bases, leaving 14 bases between the germline ends. The CDR3 sequence is CASSELRASYGYTF. CDR3 nucleotide sequence: TGTGCCAGCAGTGAACTCAGGGCCTCCTATGGCTACACCTTC.

This clonotype was counted between two and nine times. One end of the junction does not line up with germline, which may come from a read error. The chain couples TRBV5-1 to TRBJ2-1; D remains unclear. The CDR3 consists of 15 residues. Germline lookup yields CDR1 SGHRS and CDR2 YFSETQ. DNA for the CDR3: TGTGCCAGCAGCTCAACGGGCGACTCCTACAATGAGCAGTTCTTC. Amino acids: CASSSTGDSYNEQFF.

This clonotype was counted ten times or more. V gene TRBV5-1 combines with J gene TRBJ2-6; 7 nucleotides agree with TRBD1. The J segment lost 0 bases and the V segment lost 8 bases, leaving 8 bases of the junction unmatched. The germline V gene has CDR1 SGHRS and CDR2 YFSETQ. The CDR3 has 16 residues. CDR3 region: CASETGTSSGANVLTF. CDR3 nucleotide sequence: TGCGCCAGTGAGACAGGGACGAGCTCTGGGGCCAACGTCCTGACTTTC.

As for this clonotype: Here the CDR3 omits its conserved ending phenylalanine or tryptophan, so a read error is the likely source. The chain recombines TRBV27 with TRBJ1-1, with 8 bases matching TRBD1. The CDR3 extends over 13 amino acids. V trimming: 5 bases; J trimming: 5 bases; junction bases outside the gene matches: 4. Germline V gene sequence: CDR1 MNHEY, CDR2 SMNVEV (reference sequence). The CDR3 region is CASSGQGSTEAFI. CDR3 DNA sequence: TGTGCCAGCAGTGGACAGGGTAGTACTGAAGCTTTCATT.

This clonotype has a count of ten or more. This chain links TRBV10-2 with TRBJ2-3, with TRBD2 matching over 13 bases. This CDR3 is 14 amino acids long. Germline lookup yields CDR1 WSHSY and CDR2 SAAADI. J lost 5 bases, V lost 6 bases, and 2 bases had no gene match. The CDR3, as DNA: TGCGCCAGCAGAGGGACTAGCGGGGTAGATACGCAGTATTTT. It codes for CASRGTSGVDTQYF.

This clonotype showed up many times. CDR3 bases: TGCAGTGCTAGAATTGGGACTAGCGAGGGTCATGAGCAGTTCTTC. Translation: CSARIGTSEGHEQFF. This chain uses TRBV20-1 with TRBJ2-1; TRBD2 aligns across 10 bases. The CDR3 length is 15 residues. Germline V CDR1 and CDR2: DFQATT, SNEGSKA (reference sequence). Trimming removed 2 bases from V and 8 bases from J; junction bases left unmatched: 9.

This clonotype has a count of ten or more. DNA of the CDR3: TGTGCCAGCAGTTACTCCTTCACTAGCGTCGAAAAGACCCAGTACTTC. Its protein product is CASSYSFTSVEKTQYF. The chain joins TRBV6-5 to TRBJ2-5, with 7 bases aligning to TRBD2. The CDR3 extends over 16 amino acids. CDR1 is MNHEY, CDR2 SVGAGI, per germline. After removal of 0 bases from V and 6 bases from J, the junction contained 10 bases not matched to a gene.

The chain has TRBV1 and TRBJ2-1; the table's D call TRBD1 went unverified against the DNA. TRBV1 is an annotated pseudogene. The length of the CDR3 is 16 residues. CDR3 sequence reads: CTSSQDRRTGNNEQFF. DNA for the CDR3: TGCACCAGCAGCCAAGATCGGCGGACAGGAAACAATGAGCAGTTCTTC.

This clonotype was detected many times. The rearrangement joins TRBV3-1 to TRBJ1-6; D is unresolved. Germline lookup yields CDR1 LGHDT and CDR2 YNNKEL (reference sequence). The CDR3 is 12 amino acids. Trimming removed 4 bases from V and 14 bases from J, with 12 bases in between. This CDR3 reads CASSPSFLTLHF. CDR3 bases: TGTGCCAGCAGCCCCTCATTCCTGACCCTCCACTTT.

This chain uses TRBV12-3 or TRBV12-4 with TRBJ2-7; D remains ambiguous. There are 13 residues in the CDR3. Trimming shortened V by 2 bases and J by 3 bases, and 8 bases separated the two germline ends. This CDR3 is CASSLFGVYEQYF. The CDR3 nucleotides read TGTGCCAGCAGTTTATTCGGTGTCTACGAGCAGTACTTC.

The table lists this clonotype with many counts. Its ends do not fully match the called genes, so a read error is possible. The chain recombines TRBV6-2 or TRBV6-3 with TRBJ1-1, with D unresolved. Germline V gene sequence: CDR1 MNHEY, CDR2 SVGEGT. The CDR3 sequence is 14 residues long. CDR3 coding DNA: TGTGCCAGCAGTTACGTTTTCGGGGAAACTGAAGTTTTCTTT. This sequence encodes CASSYVFGETEVFF.

This clonotype was counted once. This sequence may be a read error, since a much larger clone differs from it by one base. This chain uses TRBV7-2 with TRBJ2-3; 9 nucleotides align to TRBD1. After removal of 4 bases from V and 8 bases from J, the junction contained 10 bases not matched to a gene. Germline CDR1 and CDR2: SGHTA and FQGNSA. This CDR3 comprises 15 residues. CDR3 DNA sequence: TGTGCCAGCAGCTCCCTCACAGGGGGCGTAGTTACGCAGTATTTT. Translating it yields CASSSLTGGVVTQYF. The complete variable domain, with remaining parts taken from reference TRBV7-2 and TRBJ2-3, reads GAGVSQSPSNKVTEKGKDVELRCDPISGHTALYWYRQSLGQGLEFLIYFQGNSAPDKSGLPSDRFSAERTGGSVSTLTIQRTQQEDSAVYLCASSSLTGGVVTQYFGPGTRLTVL.

This clonotype was seen repeatedly, ten times or more. The chain uses TRBV29-1 and TRBJ2-7, with D perhaps matching TRBD2 (5 bases). Trimming removed 1 base from V and 1 base from J, with 14 bases in between. The CDR3 has 15 amino acids. Per the germline V gene, CDR1 is SQVTM and CDR2 is ANQGSEA. This chain's CDR3 is CSVEGRSGDSYEQYF. Written as DNA, the CDR3 is TGCAGCGTTGAAGGAAGGAGCGGTGATTCCTACGAGCAGTACTTC.

This clonotype occurred many times. J is TRBJ2-2 and V is TRBV18; tentative D call: TRBD1 (5 bases). This CDR3 contains 16 residues. Germline V gene data show CDR1 as KGHSH and CDR2 as LQKENI. V shed 4 bases and J shed 4 bases, with 16 bases lying between them. Here the CDR3 reads CASSQRRPDSTGELFF. The CDR3 nucleotides are TGTGCCAGCTCACAACGACGTCCAGACAGCACCGGGGAGCTGTTTTTT.

This chain uses TRBV20-1 with TRBJ2-3, with TRBD2 matching over 9 bases. J lost 0 bases, V lost 3 bases, and 10 bases had no gene match. The CDR3 has 17 residues. Germline loops: CDR1 DFQATT, CDR2 SNEGSKA (reference sequence). CDR3 region: CSARERLAGPSTDTQYF. In DNA form, the CDR3 reads TGCAGTGCTAGGGAAAGGCTAGCGGGGCCTAGCACAGATACGCAGTATTTT.

This clonotype was observed at least ten times. This sequence joins TRBV6-5 and TRBJ1-2; the D is unclear. Germline V gene sequence: CDR1 MNHEY, CDR2 SVGAGI. This CDR3 is built from 12 residues. V lost 0 bases, J lost 6 bases, and 5 bases lay in between. The CDR3 nucleotides read TGTGCCAGCAGTTACTCTGGTGATGGCTACACCTTC. Amino acid sequence: CASSYSGDGYTF.

This clonotype came up a few times. The CDR3 region is CASSLGLAASTDTQYF. The CDR3, as DNA: TGTGCCAGCAGCTTGGGACTAGCGGCTAGCACAGATACGCAGTATTTT. The rearrangement links TRBV7-8 to TRBJ2-3; 11 nucleotides line up with TRBD2. Trimming removed 3 bases from V and 0 bases from J; junction bases left unmatched: 2. Germline-derived CDR1 and CDR2 are SGHVS and FQNEAQ. The CDR3 covers 16 residues.

This clonotype was observed at least ten times. The chain has TRBV7-9 and TRBJ2-5; D tentatively fits TRBD1 or TRBD2 (6 bases each). This CDR3 contains 15 residues. V was trimmed by 1 base and J by 4 bases, leaving 13 bases between them. Germline CDR1 is SEHNR and CDR2 is FQNEAQ (reference sequence). In DNA, the CDR3 is TGTGCCAGCAGCTTAGTGTCGGGGGCCGGAGAGACCCAGTACTTC. Its protein is CASSLVSGAGETQYF.

This clonotype was detected a few times. This rearrangement joins TRBV6-6 to TRBJ1-4; no clear D. V lost 2 bases and J lost 0, with 4 bases in between. CDR3 size: 14 residues. Germline assignment: CDR1 MNHNY and CDR2 SVGAGI (reference sequence). In nucleotides, the CDR3 is TGTGCCAGCAGTTACGTACCAACTAATGAAAAACTGTTTTTT. It translates to CASSYVPTNEKLFF.

This clonotype was detected only a few times. The chain is built from TRBV10-3 and TRBJ2-1, with 7 bases matching TRBD2. Looked up from germline, CDR1 is ENHRY and CDR2 is SYGVKD. The CDR3 spans 14 residues. Losses at the gene ends were 2 bases for V and 7 bases for J; bases not matched to a gene: 5. The CDR3 coding sequence is TGTGCCATCAGTGAGCGAGGGGAGGGTAATGAGCAGTTCTTC. It translates to CAISERGEGNEQFF.

This clonotype showed up many times. V and J are TRBV18 and TRBJ1-3, with a tentative D call TRBD1 (6 bases). V was pared by 5 bases and J by 0 bases, with 11 bases between. This CDR3 comprises 15 residues. Germline CDR1 KGHSH, CDR2 LQKENI. CDR3 nucleotides: TGTGCCAGCTCAACTACAGGGTTCTCTGGAAACACCATATATTTT. Protein product: CASSTTGFSGNTIYF. Supplemented by reference TRBV18 and TRBJ1-3, the full variable domain reads NAGVMQNPRHLVRRRGQEARLRCSPMKGHSHVYWYRQLPEEGLKFMVYLQKENIIDESGMPKERFSAEFPKEGPSILRIQQVVRGDSAAYFCASSTTGFSGNTIYFGEGSWLTVV.

This clonotype was counted ten times or more. The chain couples TRBV10-3 to TRBJ2-7; D unresolved. The germline CDR1 and CDR2 sequences are ENHRY and SYGVKD. Between the trimmed V and J ends, which lost 0 bases and 5 bases, there was a span of 5 bases. This CDR3 contains 12 residues. In DNA form, the CDR3 reads TGTGCCATCAGTGAGTCGACGAACGAGCAGTACTTC. It is translated as CAISESTNEQYF.

This rearrangement joins TRBV19 to TRBJ1-5; D remains ambiguous. V lost 3 bases, J lost 7 bases, and 13 bases lay in between. CDR1 and CDR2 from the germline V gene are LNHDA and SQIVND (reference sequence). CDR3 length: 14 residues. CDR3 sequence: CASSIIEIGQPQHF. The CDR3 bases are TGTGCCAGTAGTATCATAGAGATCGGACAGCCCCAGCATTTT.